Described below is a single T cell receptor beta chain sequence and its context. Its target is unknown. This specimen belongs to a study of cytomegalovirus exposure and HLA in healthy donors. The PCR contained 60 Vbeta and 13 Jbeta primers. Sequencing was performed with immunoSEQ multiplex PCR; in TCRdb, only in-frame clones are kept and a portion is missing. The sample data list over 65,000 clones. Study results and caveats: Productive rates of about 87% or about 30% were seen for most TCR beta V segments in an earlier analysis. Listed as cytomegalovirus-associated were 150 or so TCR beta chains. Later on, an analysis tied under 20,000 TCR beta sequences to HLA alleles at 0.05 false discovery rate. Sequences of the TCR beta chain were said to predict the HLA-A and HLA-B alleles of most subjects accurately.

The source is a woman younger than 45 in good health and CMV-seronegative. Sequencing was done on a sample of PBMCs.

The chain's CDR3 is CASSPAGLAGGAKNIQYF. The CDR3 DNA is TGTGCCAGCTCACCCGCGGGACTAGCGGGGGGAGCCAAAAACATTCAGTACTTC. V gene TRBV18 combines with J gene TRBJ2-4; 15 bases fit TRBD2. Germline CDR1 is KGHSH and CDR2 is LQKENI. The CDR3 is made up of 18 amino acids. J was trimmed by 0 bases and V by 3 bases; bases with no gene match: 3. The full variable domain, in which reference TRBV18 and TRBJ2-4 provide the parts outside the CDR3, is NAGVMQNPRHLVRRRGQEARLRCSPMKGHSHVYWYRQLPEEGLKFMVYLQKENIIDESGMPKERFSAEFPKEGPSILRIQQVVRGDSAAYFCASSPAGLAGGAKNIQYFGAGTRLSVL.